The TCR beta chain described here comes from a study of T-cell reconstitution after alpha-beta-depleted transplantation in children. Germline lookup yields CDR1 SGHRS and CDR2 YFSETQ. This CDR3 comprises 14 residues. Trimming removed 4 bases at V and 5 bases at J, with 14 bases between. Molecular barcoding with unique molecular identifiers was used for the TCRbeta library. TCRdb re-called the PCR reads with MiXCR, one entry per CDR3 protein. The sample has 200,000 to 250,000 distinct CDR3 sequences; approximately 8.4% are singletons. This clonotype appeared a few times. As yet, its antigen is unknown. Findings and caveats of the study: Reportedly, only several hundred clones from non-depleted graft cells drove alpha-beta T-cell counts at about two months. Recipient T cells and thymic progenitors that survived were the source of the high TCRbeta diversity seen at day 60 in some patients. At one year after transplant, newly produced T cells mostly accounted for T-cell counts and diversity.

The rearrangement links TRBV5-1 to TRBJ2-3; D tentatively reads TRBD1 or TRBD2 (6 bases each). The sequences come from PBMCs, mostly from graft donor cells, collected 360 days after TCRalphabeta/CD19-depleted stem cell transplant. The clonotype was recovered from a male patient aged 2-15 years who had a stem cell transplant for acute myeloid leukemia, so the T cells may come from the graft donor. The CDR3 nucleotides are TGCGCCAGCAGCGCGGGGACAAACCTAGATACGCAGTATTTT. This codes for CASSAGTNLDTQYF.